This T cell receptor beta chain was found in a study of blood T cell repertoires in COVID-19 (dated by TCRdb to the early 2020s). At the level of the whole study: The collaborator samples originated in the United States, Italy and Spain and spanned the acute and convalescent phases of COVID-19. The material from the prospective study consisted of cDNA or gDNA derived from T cells, B-cell-depleted T cells, or PBMCs. Subjects who had been exposed to COVID-19, were actively infected with it, or had recovered from it provided the deeply sampled blood TCRbeta repertoires that made up the dataset. The repertoires were released in a freely available public database intended as a resource for research on the immune response to SARS-CoV-2. Samples were obtained from the ongoing ImmuneRACE study (first 160 participants) and from about 1,300 subjects provided by 6 global collaborators. The sample metadata nearly always contained a de-identified subject ID, COVID-19 status, age in years and sex. Where available, HLA class I and class II types were obtained from metadata supplied by the sample provider rather than from assay-based typing. Overall results and qualifications from the work: The amount of clinical and demographic metadata varied by source and participant and was provided uncurated.

Compared with germline, V lacks 1 base and J lacks 3 bases; bases without a gene match: 8. The CDR3 covers 16 residues, taking in both the cysteine and the phenylalanine. Only CDR3 DNA is held: 48 bases, read in frame from base 1. According to the germline V gene, CDR1 reads SGHRS and CDR2 reads YFSETQ. The immunoSEQ Assay, a bias-controlled multiplex PCR, was used to amplify TCRbeta CDR3 regions from genomic DNA. Per the authors' processing: Within the assay, amplification of reference gene primers was used to estimate how many nucleated cells each sample contained. To quantify the absolute abundance of each unique TCRbeta CDR3 rearrangement, sequence reads were collapsed and filtered. For each sample, productive Simpson clonality was calculated as the square root of Simpson's diversity index over productive rearrangements. Imported from immuneACCESS, the table was reduced by TCRdb to in-frame sequences with V and J called. These copies leave out some clones; in studies compared against another copy, an unresolved V gene accounts for under half, and the cause of the remainder is not known. V, J and clone size derive from that table, while D and trimming were established from the DNA sequence. This sample comprises hundreds of thousands of clones, around 90% of them detected only once. Together, the top ten hold about 0.91% of the sample.

Details on this clone: Its antigen is unknown. The sample holds no much larger clone one base away, and base qualities are not on file.

One collaborating source in Seattle enrolled patients during active infection and followed them longitudinally through the course of disease. Each collaborating institution followed its own protocols to collect whole blood in K2EDTA tubes. Collaborator samples were shipped for TCRbeta analysis as frozen whole blood, isolated PBMCs, or DNA extracted from either sample type. The clonotype comes from a man younger than 35 with COVID-19, enrolled during active disease. The chain uses TRBV5-1 and TRBJ2-7; 9 of the junction bases match TRBD1. Sequences were obtained from peripheral blood. CDR3 reads: CASSLTGGSPVYEQYF. The DNA reads as follows: TGCGCCAGCAGCTTGACAGGGGGCTCCCCAGTCTACGAGCAGTACTTC.